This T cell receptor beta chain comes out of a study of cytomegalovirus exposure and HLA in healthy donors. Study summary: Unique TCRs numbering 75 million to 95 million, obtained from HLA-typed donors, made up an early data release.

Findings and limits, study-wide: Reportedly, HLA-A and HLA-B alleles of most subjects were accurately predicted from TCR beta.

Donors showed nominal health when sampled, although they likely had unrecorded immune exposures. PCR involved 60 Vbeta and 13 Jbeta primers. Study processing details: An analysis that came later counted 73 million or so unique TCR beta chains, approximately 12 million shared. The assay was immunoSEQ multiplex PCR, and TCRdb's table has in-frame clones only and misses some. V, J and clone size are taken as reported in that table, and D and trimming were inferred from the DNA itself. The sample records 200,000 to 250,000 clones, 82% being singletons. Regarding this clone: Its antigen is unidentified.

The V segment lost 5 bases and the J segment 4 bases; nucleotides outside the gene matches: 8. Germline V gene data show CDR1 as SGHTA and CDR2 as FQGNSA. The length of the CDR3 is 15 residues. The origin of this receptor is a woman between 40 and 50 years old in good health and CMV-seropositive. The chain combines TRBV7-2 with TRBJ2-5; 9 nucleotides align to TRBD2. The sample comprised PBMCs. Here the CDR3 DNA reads TGTGCCAGCAGCCCCCAAGGTAGCGGGAGAGAGACCCAGTACTTC. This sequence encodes CASSPQGSGRETQYF.